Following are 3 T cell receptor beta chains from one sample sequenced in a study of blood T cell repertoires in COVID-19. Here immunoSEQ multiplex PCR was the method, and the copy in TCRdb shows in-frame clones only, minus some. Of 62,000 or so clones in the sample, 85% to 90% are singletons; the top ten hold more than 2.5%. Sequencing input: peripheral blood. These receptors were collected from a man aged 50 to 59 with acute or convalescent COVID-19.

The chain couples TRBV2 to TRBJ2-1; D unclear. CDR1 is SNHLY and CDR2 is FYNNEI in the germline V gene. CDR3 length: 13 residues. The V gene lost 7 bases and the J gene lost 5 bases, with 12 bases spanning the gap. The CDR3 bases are TGTGCCAGCATCGAGAGGCGCCACAATGAGCAGTTCTTC. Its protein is CASIERRHNEQFF.

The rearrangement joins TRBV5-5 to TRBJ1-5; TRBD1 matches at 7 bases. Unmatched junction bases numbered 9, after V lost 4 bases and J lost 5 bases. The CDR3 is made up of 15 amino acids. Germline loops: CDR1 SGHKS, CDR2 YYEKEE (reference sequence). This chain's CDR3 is CASSGDREADQPQHF. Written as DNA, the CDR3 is TGTGCCAGCAGCGGTGACAGGGAGGCCGATCAGCCCCAGCATTTT.

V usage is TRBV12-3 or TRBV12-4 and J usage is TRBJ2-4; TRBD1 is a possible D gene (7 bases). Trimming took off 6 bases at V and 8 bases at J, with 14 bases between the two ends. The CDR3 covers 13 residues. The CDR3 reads CASSRTGGDIQYF. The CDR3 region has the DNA TGTGCCAGCAGCCGGACAGGAGGGGACATTCAGTACTTC.